The rows below give T cell receptor beta chains drawn from one sample of a study of blood T cell repertoires in COVID-19. Profiled with immunoSEQ multiplex PCR; TCRdb holds only in-frame clones, not every one. The table lists about 100,000 clones, over 75% of them singletons. The sample taken for sequencing was peripheral blood. The receptors here all came from a human donor in a cohort sampled during active COVID-19. Each CDR3 is given with its conserved first and last residue. D genes are given only for firm matches. Some rows mark clone size as missing; the rest say once, few, many or name a class of expanded clone.

d_gene,abundance,j_gene,v_gene,CDR3aa,CDR3nt
TRBD1,-,TRBJ1-2,TRBV2,CASRQGSYGYTF,TGTGCCAGCAGACAGGGGAGCTATGGCTACACCTTC
TRBD1,-,TRBJ2-7,TRBV6-5,CAGRTGLNSREQYF,TGTGCCGGCAGGACAGGTTTAAATTCGCGAGAGCAGTACTTC
-,-,TRBJ1-1,TRBV6-5,CASSSDRRNTEAFF,TGTGCCAGCAGCTCGGACAGAAGGAACACTGAAGCTTTCTTT
TRBD1,-,TRBJ2-2,TRBV10-3,CAISSGGSGELFF,TGTGCCATCAGTTCAGGGGGATCAGGGGAGCTGTTTTTT
TRBD1,-,TRBJ1-2,TRBV18,CASSPSGGGYTF,TGTGCCAGCTCACCCTCAGGGGGCGGTTACACCTTC
-,-,TRBJ2-7,TRBV4-1,CASSHQDRRPPYEQYF,TGCGCCAGCAGCCACCAAGACAGGCGCCCACCCTACGAGCAGTACTTC
-,-,TRBJ1-2,TRBV5-4,CASSLAGNYGYTF,TGTGCCAGCAGCTTGGCAGGGAACTATGGCTACACCTTC
TRBD2,-,TRBJ2-1,TRBV11-2,CASSPQTSGISYNEQFF,TGTGCCAGCAGCCCCCAGACTAGCGGGATTTCCTACAATGAGCAGTTCTTC
TRBD1,-,TRBJ2-7,TRBV6-6,CASSQDRVGAEQYF,TGTGCCAGCAGTCAAGACAGGGTTGGGGCCGAGCAGTACTTC
TRBD2,few,TRBJ2-2,TRBV4-1,CASSQEAGGRGGELFF,TGCGCCAGCAGCCAAGAAGCGGGAGGACGTGGCGGGGAGCTGTTTTTT
TRBD2,-,TRBJ2-3,TRBV5-8,CASSLVGLAGVIDTQYF,TGTGCCAGCAGCTTGGTAGGACTAGCGGGAGTTATAGATACGCAGTATTTT
-,-,TRBJ1-1,TRBV3-1/TRBV3-2,CASSQEGLGGTEAFF,TGTGCCAGCAGCCAAGAAGGCCTAGGGGGAACTGAAGCTTTCTTT
TRBD2,-,TRBJ2-3,TRBV7-2,CASSLGSGASTDTQYF,TGTGCCAGCAGCTTAGGTAGCGGGGCTAGCACAGATACGCAGTATTTT
-,-,TRBJ2-7,TRBV6-2/TRBV6-3,CAGSPLPSGYEQYF,TGTGCCGGCAGTCCGCTGCCCAGCGGCTACGAGCAGTACTTC
TRBD2,-,TRBJ2-1,TRBV9,CASSRSGSSYNEQFF,TGTGCCAGCAGCCGTAGCGGGAGCTCCTACAATGAGCAGTTCTTC
-,-,TRBJ2-1,TRBV7-2,CASSVFTGGEQFF,TGTGCCAGCAGCGTATTCACCGGCGGTGAGCAGTTCTTC
TRBD2,few,TRBJ2-1,TRBV19,CASSGGGDYNEQFF,TGTGCCAGTAGCGGCGGGGGGGACTACAATGAGCAGTTCTTC
-,-,TRBJ1-4,TRBV7-2,CASSLDPGVSEKLFF,TGTGCCAGCAGCTTAGATCCAGGGGTGTCTGAAAAACTGTTTTTT
-,few,TRBJ1-1,TRBV27,CASSRTGSTEAFF,TGTGCCAGCAGCCGAACAGGGAGCACTGAAGCTTTCTTT
-,-,TRBJ2-5,TRBV6-2/TRBV6-3,CASSLGETQYF,TGTGCCAGCAGTTTGGGCGAGACCCAGTACTTC
-,-,TRBJ1-1,TRBV30,CAWSVRGDTEAFF,TGTGCCTGGAGTGTAAGGGGTGATACTGAAGCTTTCTTT
-,-,TRBJ2-1,TRBV7-2,CASSSYLTGGYNEQFF,TGTGCCAGCAGCTCCTATCTAACGGGCGGGTACAATGAGCAGTTCTTC
TRBD1,-,TRBJ1-3,TRBV18,CASSPSTGVRGNTIYF,TGTGCCAGCTCACCATCCACAGGGGTTCGCGGAAACACCATATATTTT
-,-,TRBJ1-2,TRBV27,CASSFSRAVYGYTF,TGTGCCAGCAGTTTTTCCAGGGCTGTGTATGGCTACACCTTC
-,-,TRBJ1-4,TRBV9,CASSVANSEKLFF,TGTGCCAGCAGCGTAGCGAACTCAGAAAAACTGTTTTTT
TRBD2,-,TRBJ2-7,TRBV6-5,CASSISSGTYEQYF,TGTGCCAGCAGTATCTCTAGCGGGACCTACGAGCAGTACTTC